Below are 20 T cell receptor beta chains sequenced from a single sample in a study of T cell repertoires in cytomegalovirus infection. TCRdb processed the reads anew with MiXCR; each CDR3 protein has one entry. The table records 90,000 to 120,000 distinct CDR3 sequences, under 25% of them present only once. The sequenced material came from CD8+ T cells from PBMCs. The receptors were gathered from a human donor in good health (CMV status not recorded). Some clones in this sample may be carry-over from other donors' samples.

The V and J genes are TRBV9 and TRBJ1-2, with unresolved D. Trimming took off 4 bases at V and 6 bases at J, with 10 bases between the two ends. This CDR3 region has 12 residues. Germline-derived CDR1 and CDR2 are SGDLS and YYNGEE. CDR3 region: CASSSVVDGYTF. The CDR3 DNA is TGTGCCAGCAGCTCGGTGGTTGATGGCTACACCTTC.

This clonotype was detected only a few times. The genes are TRBV12-5 and TRBJ2-7, with 8 bases identical to TRBD2. V trimming: 4 bases; J trimming: 6 bases; junction bases outside the gene matches: 5. The CDR3 is made up of 13 amino acids. The germline CDR1 and CDR2 sequences are LGHNT and FRNRAP. CDR3 nucleotide sequence: TGTGCTAGTGGTTCGGGGGGGGCACTCGAGCAGTACTTC. It is translated as CASGSGGALEQYF.

This clonotype was picked up a small number of times. The rearrangement joins TRBV11-2 to TRBJ1-1; weak D call: TRBD1 (6 bases). The CDR3 sequence is 15 residues long. The germline V gene has CDR1 SGHAT and CDR2 FQNNGV. V lost 1 base to trimming and J lost 2 bases, with 11 bases between them. The CDR3 DNA reads as TGTGCCAGCAGCTTAGGATGGACAGACAACACTGAAGCTTTCTTT. This codes for CASSLGWTDNTEAFF.

Turning to this clonotype: The CDR3 end shows no conserved phenylalanine or tryptophan, and so a read error is likely. This chain connects TRBV19 to TRBJ2-7; D unresolved. The CDR3 sequence is 14 residues long. V shed 6 bases and J shed 2 bases, with 14 bases lying between them. CDR1 LNHDA and CDR2 SQIVND come from the germline V gene (reference sequence). The CDR3 DNA sequence: TGTGCCAGTAGCCCAACCGGATACACCTACGAGCAGTACCTC. Protein product: CASSPTGYTYEQYL.

In its sample, this clonotype was seen many times. The V and J genes are TRBV7-2 and TRBJ1-1; D not resolved. CDR1 and CDR2 (germline): SGHTA, FQGNSA. The germline V and J ends were trimmed by 3 bases and 5 bases, with 19 bases remaining between them. CDR3 size: 16 residues. In DNA, the CDR3 is TGTGCCAGCAGCTTGCCCCTTTTTCGGGGTGGGACTGAAGCTTTCTTT. Translated: CASSLPLFRGGTEAFF.

This clonotype was seen a single time. The chain links TRBV20-1 to TRBJ2-7, with D perhaps TRBD1 (6 bases). Germline assignment: CDR1 DFQATT and CDR2 SNEGSKA (reference sequence). This CDR3 contains 12 residues. The V end was cut by 0 bases, the J end by 5 bases, with 8 bases between. Written as DNA, the CDR3 is TGCAGTGCTAGAGAACAGGGCCACGAGCAGTACTTC. Translated, it gives CSAREQGHEQYF.

This chain connects TRBV5-1 to TRBJ2-1; 7 bases match TRBD2. The length of the CDR3 is 15 residues. Germline CDR1 and CDR2: SGHRS and YFSETQ. Trimming at V came to 1 base and at J to 8 bases, leaving 9 bases not matched to a gene. The CDR3 region has the DNA TGCGCCAGCAGCTTGATGGGCGGGGGACTCGATGAGCAGTTCTTC. Its translation: CASSLMGGGLDEQFF.

This clonotype was seen ten or more times. The chain links TRBV12-3 or TRBV12-4 to TRBJ2-5; no clear D. The V end was cut by 2 bases, the J end by 5 bases, with 12 bases between. CDR3 size: 14 residues. This CDR3 is CASSLRSFRETQYF. The CDR3, as DNA: TGTGCCAGCAGTTTAAGGAGTTTCAGGGAGACCCAGTACTTC.

At least ten counts were recorded for this clonotype. V and J are TRBV7-6 and TRBJ2-7; maybe TRBD1 (5 bases). The germline V and J ends were trimmed by 3 bases and 6 bases, with 12 bases remaining between them. Germline assignment: CDR1 SGHVS and CDR2 FNYEAQ. This CDR3 is built from 13 residues. The CDR3 spells CASSLGPQGEQYF. DNA of the CDR3: TGTGCCAGCAGCTTGGGGCCCCAGGGCGAGCAGTACTTC.

This clonotype was seen at least ten times. V and J are TRBV7-2 and TRBJ2-5, with 9 bases that match TRBD2. This CDR3 has 14 amino acids. Germline CDR1 reads SGHTA; CDR2 reads FQGNSA. V shed 5 bases, J shed 4 bases, and the junction held 5 bases outside the gene matches. CDR3 residues: CASSPSGLAETQYF. CDR3 DNA: TGTGCCAGCAGCCCCTCGGGACTAGCAGAGACCCAGTACTTC.

This clonotype was detected ten times or more. The chain combines TRBV4-3 with TRBJ2-5; TRBD1 matches at 7 bases. Germline loops: CDR1 LGHNA, CDR2 YSLEER. CDR3 length: 16 residues. Trimming at V came to 1 base and at J to 5 bases, leaving 10 bases not matched to a gene. The CDR3: CASSQAIDRDGETQYF. In DNA, the CDR3 is TGCGCCAGCAGCCAAGCGATCGACAGGGATGGGGAGACCCAGTACTTC.

This clonotype was counted a few times. The chain links TRBV4-3 to TRBJ2-2, with TRBD1 matching 7 bases. Trimming at V came to 0 bases and at J to 5 bases, leaving 6 bases not matched to a gene. The CDR3 is 16 amino acids. CDR1 LGHNA and CDR2 YSLEER come from the germline V gene. The CDR3 bases are TGCGCCAGCAGCCAAGATAAGGGGGCATGGACCGGGGAGCTGTTTTTT. Protein: CASSQDKGAWTGELFF.

This clonotype was found a few times. The chain couples TRBV20-1 to TRBJ2-7; 10 positions agree with TRBD2. J gave up 5 bases and V 0 bases, and 7 bases lay outside the gene matches. Germline V CDR1 and CDR2: DFQATT, SNEGSKA (reference sequence). The CDR3 is 15 amino acids. The CDR3 DNA follows: TGCAGTGCTAGAGATATGCTAGCGGGAGTCCACGAGCAGTACTTC. It specifies CSARDMLAGVHEQYF.

This clonotype has at least ten counts. The chain is built from TRBV7-8 and TRBJ2-5, with 13 positions matching TRBD2. The V and J ends lost 5 bases and 0 bases, in that order; junction bases with no gene match: 6. The CDR3 runs to 17 residues. CDR1 is SGHVS, CDR2 FQNEAQ, per germline. This CDR3 reads CASSPGLAGRYQETQYF. CDR3 nucleotides: TGTGCCAGCAGCCCGGGACTAGCGGGGCGGTACCAAGAGACCCAGTACTTC.

The chain joins TRBV28 to TRBJ2-7; 10 nucleotides agree with TRBD1. With V trimmed by 3 bases and J by 3 bases, 8 bases remained unmatched. Per germline, CDR1 MDHEN and CDR2 SYDVKM. CDR3 length equals 16 residues. In DNA form, the CDR3 reads TGTGCCAGCAGTTTCGCGGGGACAGGGGTTATCTACGAGCAGTACTTC. Protein: CASSFAGTGVIYEQYF.

This clonotype occurred a few times. The chain recombines TRBV7-9 with TRBJ2-7; TRBD1 matches 10 bases. Looked up from germline, CDR1 is SEHNR and CDR2 is FQNEAQ (reference sequence). The CDR3 has 16 amino acids. The V segment lost 5 bases and the J segment 2 bases; nucleotides outside the gene matches: 9. CDR3 bases: TGTGCCAGCAGCCACCCTCGGGACAGGGGAGCCTACGAGCAGTACTTC. This translates into CASSHPRDRGAYEQYF.

This clonotype was seen a few times. The junction and the germline gene differ at one end; a read error may be behind it. The chain couples TRBV30 to TRBJ2-6, with D tentatively TRBD2 (5 bases). The CDR3 is made up of 20 amino acids. The germline V gene has CDR1 GTSNPN and CDR2 SVGIG (reference sequence). The CDR3 reads CARSVPQWAETSSGANVLTF. The CDR3 DNA sequence: TGTGCCCGGAGTGTCCCCCAGTGGGCAGAAACTAGCTCTGGGGCCAACGTCCTGACTTTC.

The chain is built from TRBV11-2 and TRBJ1-5; tentatively, D is TRBD1 (6 bases). With 3 bases removed from V and 7 bases from J, the gap between germline ends came to 13 bases. CDR3 length equals 14 residues. Germline-derived CDR1 and CDR2 are SGHAT and FQNNGV. CDR3 in amino acids: CASSFAGAEQPQHF. CDR3 sequence (DNA): TGTGCCAGCAGCTTTGCAGGGGCAGAACAGCCCCAGCATTTT. Combining the CDR3 with reference TRBV11-2 and TRBJ1-5 gives the whole variable domain EAGVAQSPRYKIIEKRQSVAFWCNPISGHATLYWYQQILGQGPKLLIQFQNNGVVDDSQLPKDRFSAERLKGVDSTLKIQPAKLEDSAVYLCASSFAGAEQPQHFGDGTRLSIL.

This clonotype was picked up many times. This chain uses TRBV11-3 with TRBJ1-4, with 9 bases matching TRBD1. The CDR3 consists of 15 residues. Germline assignment: CDR1 SGHNT and CDR2 YENEEA. The V segment lost 5 bases and the J segment 5 bases; nucleotides outside the gene matches: 6. CDR3 amino acids: CASSGRQGDNEKLFF. In DNA, the CDR3 is TGTGCCAGCAGCGGACGACAGGGGGACAATGAAAAACTGTTTTTT.

The chain has TRBV20-1 and TRBJ2-7; 11 bases map to TRBD2. This CDR3 spans 14 amino acids. The V gene end was trimmed by 5 bases and the J gene end by 5 bases; junction bases not matched to a gene: 8. The germline V gene has CDR1 DFQATT and CDR2 SNEGSKA (reference sequence). The CDR3 DNA is TGCAGTGCTGTAAATAGCGGGAGGGATAACGAGCAGTACTTC. Its translation: CSAVNSGRDNEQYF.